This TCR beta chain was sequenced during a study of T cell repertoires in cytomegalovirus infection (dated 2019 in TCRdb). About the investigation overall: Peptide stimulations targeted recently identified HLA-C-restricted CMV epitopes, whose presentation resists viral immunomodulation, together with well-studied HLA-B-restricted epitopes. Donor HLA type was relevant to the analysis, as public TCR beta signatures indicated carriage of CMV infection together with the matching HLA type.

Study-wide findings and limitations: In both this cohort and an independent cohort of 352 donors, the cumulative frequency of public TCR beta family members distinguished carriers of CMV infection plus the relevant HLA type. The ex vivo response was dominated by HLA-C-restricted CMV-specific TCR beta clonotypes, which also provided the single most frequent clonotype in two of eight donors.

The CDR3 has 13 amino acids, counting the end cysteine and phenylalanine. Only the CDR3 region is kept as DNA, spanning 39 bases read in frame from base 1. Trimming costs V 6 bases and J 2 bases, and their ends lie 9 bases apart. CDR1 SGHTA and CDR2 FQGTGA were looked up in the germline V gene. What this sample's treatment or condition label stands for: in vitro stimulation with specific CMV peptide epitopes to enrich CMV-specific T cells. Sequencing used an Illumina HiSeq 1500. TCRdb's own reprocessing of the public reads used fastp at Q25 and MiXCR and kept productive beta chains. Records with the same CDR3 protein are collapsed into one entry carrying the most frequent genes and DNA. This sample has around 230,000 distinct CDR3 sequences in its table, and 30% to 45% of those were observed once. The ten largest make up approximately 60% of the sample. As concerns this clonotype: Its antigen is not yet known. No much larger clonotype is one base removed from it; base qualities were not supplied.

The chain couples TRBV7-3 to TRBJ2-3; the D gene is perhaps TRBD2, from 5 matching bases. The receptor was isolated from a human donor in good health (CMV status not recorded). Some clones in this sample may be carry-over from other donors' samples. Here the sequenced sample was CD8+ T cells from cultured PBMCs, taken from culture after CMV antigen stimulation. The nucleotides read TGTGCCAGCAGTGACGGGGACACAGATACGCAGTATTTT. This encodes CASSDGDTDTQYF.